This TCR beta chain was observed in a study of cytomegalovirus exposure and HLA in healthy donors. Across the study: There were roughly 110 million unique TCR beta sequences, drawn from approximately 180 million T cells, in an earlier analysis.

It was with 60 Vbeta and 13 Jbeta primers that the PCR ran. Repertoires were generated with immunoSEQ multiplex PCR, while TCRdb's copy carries only in-frame clones and drops some. The sample shows roughly 150,000 clones, roughly four fifths of them seen only once. The trim removed 5 bases at V and 0 bases at J, leaving 8 bases unmatched. CDR1 and CDR2 (germline): SEHNR, FQNEAQ (reference sequence). This CDR3 has 19 residues. Findings and caveats of the study: Differences between HLA loci emerged in a later analysis of TCR association rates, with DRB1 most and HLA-C fewest. From TCR beta sequences, most subjects' HLA-A and HLA-B alleles were reportedly predicted accurately. Earlier analysis yielded a pattern in which most TCR beta V segments were productive about 90% or about 30% of the time.

Of note for this clone: Its specificity is unknown.

This chain connects TRBV7-9 to TRBJ2-3; TRBD2 matches at 16 bases. Sequenced material: PBMCs. This TCR was sampled from a man aged 50-59 years in good health and CMV-seropositive. CDR3 nucleotides: TGTGCCAGCAGCCATACCGGGACTAGCGGGGGGGGAAGCACAGATACGCAGTATTTT. This translates into CASSHTGTSGGGSTDTQYF.